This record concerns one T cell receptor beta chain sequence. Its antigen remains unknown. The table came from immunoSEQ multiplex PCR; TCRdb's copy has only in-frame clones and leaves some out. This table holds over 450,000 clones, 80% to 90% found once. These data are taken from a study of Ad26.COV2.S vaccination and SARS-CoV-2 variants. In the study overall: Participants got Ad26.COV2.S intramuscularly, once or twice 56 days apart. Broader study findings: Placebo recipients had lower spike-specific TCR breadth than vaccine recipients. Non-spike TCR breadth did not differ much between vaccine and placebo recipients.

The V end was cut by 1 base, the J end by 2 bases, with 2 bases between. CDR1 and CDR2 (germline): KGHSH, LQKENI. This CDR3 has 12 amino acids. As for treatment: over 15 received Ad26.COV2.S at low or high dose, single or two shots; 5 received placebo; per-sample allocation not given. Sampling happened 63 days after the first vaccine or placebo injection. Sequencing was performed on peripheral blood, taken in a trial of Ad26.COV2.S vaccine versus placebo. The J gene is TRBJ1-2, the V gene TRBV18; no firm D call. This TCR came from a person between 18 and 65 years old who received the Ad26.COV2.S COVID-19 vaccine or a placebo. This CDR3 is CASSPQNYGYTF. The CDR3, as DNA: TGTGCCAGCTCACCACAAAACTATGGCTACACCTTC.